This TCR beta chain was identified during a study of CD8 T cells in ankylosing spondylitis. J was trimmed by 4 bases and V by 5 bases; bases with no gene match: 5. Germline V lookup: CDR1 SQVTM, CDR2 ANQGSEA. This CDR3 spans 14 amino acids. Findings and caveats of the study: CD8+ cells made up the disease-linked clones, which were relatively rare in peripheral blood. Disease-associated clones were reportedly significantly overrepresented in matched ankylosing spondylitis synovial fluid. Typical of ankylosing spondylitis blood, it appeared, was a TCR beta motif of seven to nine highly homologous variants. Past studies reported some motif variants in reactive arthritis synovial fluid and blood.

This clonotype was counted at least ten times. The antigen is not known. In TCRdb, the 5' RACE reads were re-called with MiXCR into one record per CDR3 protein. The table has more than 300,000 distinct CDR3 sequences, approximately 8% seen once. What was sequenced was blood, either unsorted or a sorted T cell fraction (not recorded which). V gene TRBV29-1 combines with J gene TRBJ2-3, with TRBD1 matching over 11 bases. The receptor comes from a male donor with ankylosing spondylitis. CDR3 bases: TGCAGCGTTCGAGGGACAGGGGGTCCAGATACGCAGTATTTT. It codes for CSVRGTGGPDTQYF.